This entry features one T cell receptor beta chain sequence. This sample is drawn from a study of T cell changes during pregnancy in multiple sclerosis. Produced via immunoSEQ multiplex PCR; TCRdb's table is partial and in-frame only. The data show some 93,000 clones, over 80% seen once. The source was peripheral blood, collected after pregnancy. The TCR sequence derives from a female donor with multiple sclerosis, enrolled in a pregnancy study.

Here the CDR3 DNA reads TGTGCCAGTAGTCCACGGACAGGGAAGGCGGATCAGCCCCAGCATTTT. Protein product: CASSPRTGKADQPQHF. The chain employs TRBV19 and TRBJ1-5; TRBD1 aligns across 8 bases. The germline CDR1 and CDR2 sequences are LNHDA and SQIVND (reference sequence). Trimming took 5 bases from V and 5 from J; bases not matched to a gene: 11. This CDR3 is 16 amino acids long.